A single sample is the source of the 17 T cell receptor beta chains below, sequenced in a study of blood T cell repertoires in COVID-19 (dated by TCRdb to 2019 to 2021). The library was made by the immunoSEQ multiplex PCR assay. In its TCRdb copy, this immuneACCESS table keeps in-frame sequences only and misses some clones. Where compared with another copy, unresolved V genes explain less than half of these, and the others have no known cause. The sample table contains about 160,000 clones; only one count was recorded for 81% of them. The biggest ten clones account for about 11% of the sample. Sequencing was done on a sample of peripheral blood. The receptors shown here come from a man aged 55 to 69 with active or convalescent COVID-19.

The V and J genes are TRBV7-9 and TRBJ2-4; 13 bases are a match to TRBD2. There are 15 residues in the CDR3. V dropped 5 bases and J dropped 7; count of bases not matched to a gene: 5. CDR1 and CDR2 (germline): SEHNR, FQNEAQ (reference sequence). The CDR3 DNA is TGTGCCAGCAGCGCGACTAGCGGGGGGTCGAACATTCAGTACTTC. Protein product: CASSATSGGSNIQYF.

This clone was seen just once. The gene calls are TRBV5-1 and TRBJ2-1; maybe TRBD2 (5 bases). CDR3 length: 14 residues. V was clipped by 4 bases and J by 8 bases, with 16 bases between them. Germline-derived CDR1 and CDR2 are SGHRS and YFSETQ. The CDR3 loop reads CASSPLGSSDEQFF. CDR3 in DNA: TGCGCCAGCAGCCCACTAGGGAGTTCTGATGAGCAGTTCTTC.

This clone was seen more than once but under ten times. The chain combines TRBV11-3 with TRBJ2-2; 9 bases align to TRBD1. V was clipped by 5 bases and J by 5 bases; unmatched bases: 6. Germline V lookup: CDR1 SGHNT, CDR2 YENEEA. The CDR3 is 15 residues long. Written as DNA, the CDR3 is TGTGCCAGCAGCATATTGACAGGGGGGACCGGGGAGCTGTTTTTT. It is translated as CASSILTGGTGELFF.

The chain employs TRBV5-1 and TRBJ2-7, with TRBD1 matching over 10 bases. V shed 4 bases and J 5 bases; nucleotides not matched to a gene: 24. The CDR3 totals 20 residues. Germline assignment: CDR1 SGHRS and CDR2 YFSETQ. Here the CDR3 reads CASSGDRGRPAALPTDEQYF. In nucleotides, the CDR3 is TGCGCCAGCAGCGGTGACAGGGGGCGGCCGGCGGCCCTCCCTACGGACGAGCAGTACTTC.

The chain recombines TRBV6-4 with TRBJ2-1; 7 bases fit TRBD1. Trimming took 4 bases from V and 6 from J; bases not matched to a gene: 6. Looked up from germline, CDR1 is MRHNA and CDR2 is SNTAGT. This CDR3 contains 14 residues. The CDR3 sequence is CASSADREPNEQFF. CDR3 sequence (DNA): TGTGCCAGCAGTGCCGACAGGGAACCCAATGAGCAGTTCTTC.

The chain has TRBV6-5 and TRBJ2-7; 9 bases map to TRBD1. Trimming at V came to 10 bases and at J to 5 bases, leaving 12 bases not matched to a gene. Germline V gene lookup returns CDR1 MNHEY and CDR2 SVGAGI. The CDR3 extends over 14 amino acids. CDR3 coding DNA: TGTGCCACCACCTCGGGACAGGGTCCCAACGAGCAGTACTTC. Translating it yields CATTSGQGPNEQYF.

V and J are TRBV6-5 and TRBJ2-7; D is unresolved. V dropped 0 bases and J dropped 4 bases, with 10 bases sitting between them. This CDR3 comprises 14 residues. The germline V gene encodes CDR1 MNHEY and CDR2 SVGAGI. CDR3 in DNA: TGTGCCAGCAGTTACTCGGTACTGAATTACGAGCAGTACTTC. Its translation: CASSYSVLNYEQYF.

This clone was counted a few times. This chain joins TRBV10-3 and TRBJ1-4, with D maybe TRBD1 (5 bases). Between the trimmed V and J ends, which lost 4 bases and 6 bases, there was a span of 15 bases. This CDR3 comprises 15 residues. Per germline, CDR1 ENHRY and CDR2 SYGVKD. The CDR3 region is CAISAIQGGDEKLFF. In DNA form, the CDR3 reads TGTGCCATCAGTGCCATTCAGGGCGGGGATGAAAAACTGTTTTTT.

This clone is a singleton in its sample. The rearrangement links TRBV5-6 to TRBJ2-7; 8 nucleotides align to TRBD2. Germline V CDR1 and CDR2: SGHDT, YYEEEE. The CDR3 has 15 residues. The V gene end was trimmed by 4 bases and the J gene end by 6 bases; junction bases not matched to a gene: 12. CDR3 protein: CASSHFSGAISEQYF. The CDR3 nucleotides are TGTGCCAGCAGCCATTTTAGCGGGGCAATTTCCGAGCAGTACTTC.

This clone has just a few counts. This chain links TRBV3-1 (or the pseudogene TRBV3-2) with TRBJ1-3, with 9 positions matching TRBD1. This CDR3 has 16 residues. Trimming cost V 2 bases and J 0 bases; bases outside gene matches: 2. Germline values: CDR1 LGHDT, CDR2 YNNKEL (reference sequence). The CDR3 here is CASSQTGQGSGNTIYF. As DNA, the CDR3 is TGTGCCAGCAGCCAAACGGGACAGGGCTCTGGAAACACCATATATTTT.

The V and J genes are TRBV4-1 and TRBJ1-5, with 8 bases identical to TRBD1. J lost 3 bases, V lost 0 bases, and 4 bases had no gene match. CDR1 is MGHRA, CDR2 YSYEKL, per germline. The CDR3 is 16 residues long. CDR3 sequence (DNA): TGCGCCAGCAGCCAAGACCGGACAGGGATCAATCAGCCCCAGCATTTT. Its protein is CASSQDRTGINQPQHF.

This clone showed up just once. V usage is TRBV7-2 and J usage is TRBJ2-2; 7 nucleotides align to TRBD1. The CDR3 length is 15 residues. The V gene end was trimmed by 3 bases and the J gene end by 2 bases; junction bases not matched to a gene: 3. CDR1 and CDR2 (germline): SGHTA, FQGNSA. CDR3 protein: CASSFNRGNTGELFF. As DNA, the CDR3 is TGTGCCAGCAGCTTTAACAGGGGAAACACCGGGGAGCTGTTTTTT.

This chain uses TRBV10-2 with TRBJ1-5; 9 bases align to TRBD1. There are 14 residues in the CDR3. Trimming took 8 bases from V and 6 from J; bases not matched to a gene: 8. The germline gives CDR1 WSHSY, CDR2 SAAADI. The CDR3 is CASLGQGDGQPQHF. CDR3 sequence (DNA): TGCGCCAGCCTGGGACAGGGAGACGGTCAGCCCCAGCATTTT.

J is TRBJ2-1 and V is TRBV10-3, with 14 nucleotides matching TRBD2. This CDR3 contains 17 residues. The junction had 7 bases not matched to a gene; V was cut back by 0 bases and J by 9 bases. Looked up from germline, CDR1 is ENHRY and CDR2 is SYGVKD. DNA of the CDR3: TGTGCCATCAGTGAGTCGACTAGCGGGGGGGCAAACGGTGAGCAGTTCTTC. Translated, it gives CAISESTSGGANGEQFF.

CDR3 loop: CASRSSPGASNIQYF. DNA of the CDR3: TGTGCCAGCAGATCTAGCCCAGGGGCCTCAAACATTCAGTACTTC. The V and J genes are TRBV6-5 and TRBJ2-4; TRBD1 might be the D (6 bases). CDR1 is MNHEY and CDR2 is SVGAGI in the germline V gene. The CDR3 contains 15 residues. Trimming took off 6 bases at V and 6 bases at J, with 18 bases between the two ends.

This chain connects TRBV5-1 to TRBJ1-1; perhaps TRBD1 as D (6 bases). The CDR3 spans 18 residues. In germline, CDR1 is SGHRS, CDR2 YFSETQ. V shed 3 bases and J shed 4 bases, with 25 bases lying between them. This CDR3 reads CASSSQGGRGDRITEAFF. DNA of the CDR3: TGCGCCAGCAGCTCCCAAGGGGGGAGGGGGGACCGGATCACTGAAGCTTTCTTT. Drawing the rest from reference TRBV5-1 and TRBJ1-1, the complete variable domain is KAGVTQTPRYLIKTRGQQVTLSCSPISGHRSVSWYQQTPGQGLQFLFEYFSETQRNKGNFPGRFSGRQFSNSRSEMNVSTLELGDSALYLCASSSQGGRGDRITEAFFGQGTRLTVV.

The gene calls are TRBV10-1 and TRBJ2-1; D not resolved. Per the germline V gene, CDR1 is WNHNN and CDR2 is SYGVQD (reference sequence). Trimming removed 4 bases at V and 0 bases at J, with 10 bases between. There are 15 residues in the CDR3. In DNA form, the CDR3 reads TGCGCCAGCAGTGCACCACATTGCTCCTACAATGAGCAGTTCTTC. Translation gives CASSAPHCSYNEQFF.